Only a few counts were recorded for the clone carrying this T cell receptor beta chain. No antigen is known for it. The data belong to a study of cytomegalovirus exposure and HLA in healthy donors. Study-level results: Follow-up analysis later connected one missense variant in DCLRE1C with trimming of TCR beta V- and J-genes.

Germline trimming cut 9 bases from V and 7 bases from J; bases unmatched to any gene: 8. Germline CDR1 SNHLY, CDR2 FYNNEI. The CDR3 runs 13 residues. PCR used 60 Vbeta primers and 13 Jbeta primers. Measured with immunoSEQ multiplex PCR; TCRdb has only the in-frame clones, and not every one. Among about 140,000 clones listed, 70% to 90% were seen once. Specimen: PBMCs. The chain uses TRBV2 and TRBJ2-1, with 8 bases matching TRBD1. The clonotype originates from a middle-aged man in good health and CMV-seronegative. Here the CDR3 DNA reads TGTGCCAGTCGTACAGGGGGGAATAATGAGCAGTTCTTC. Translated: CASRTGGNNEQFF.